The 3 T cell receptor beta chains in this list originate from one sample, sequenced in a study of T cell responses to AZD1222 COVID-19 vaccine. Profiling relied on immunoSEQ multiplex PCR, and the TCRdb table lists in-frame clones only, not all of them. This table has 120,000 or so clones, about 90% appearing once. The specimen comprised peripheral blood, sampled on day 0 of AZD1222 vaccination. The receptors stem from an adult in good health.

This rearrangement joins TRBV6-2 or TRBV6-3 to TRBJ2-6; D not resolved. CDR1 and CDR2 (germline): MNHEY, SVGEGT. The CDR3 is made up of 16 amino acids. V shed 5 bases and J shed 0 bases, with 11 bases lying between them. CDR3 protein: CASSPMAASGANVLTF. CDR3 nucleotide sequence: TGTGCCAGCAGTCCGATGGCGGCCTCTGGGGCCAACGTCCTGACTTTC.

On this clone itself: The junction shows a germline mismatch at one end, possibly a read error. This chain joins TRBV19 and TRBJ2-1; 7 bases match TRBD1. This CDR3 contains 12 residues. Germline CDR1 LNHDA, CDR2 SQIVND (reference sequence). CDR3 coding DNA: TGTGCCAGTAGGGGTTCGGGGCAGGGGGTGATCTTC. Translation: CASRGSGQGVIF.

This clone appeared a single time. The genes are TRBV7-9 and TRBJ2-7; 8 bases align to TRBD1. The germline V gene encodes CDR1 SEHNR and CDR2 FQNEAQ (reference sequence). J was trimmed by 5 bases and V by 5 bases; bases with no gene match: 11. The CDR3 is 15 amino acids. The CDR3 nucleotides read TGTGCCAGCAGCCCAATTATTGGACAGGGCCACGAGCAGTACTTC. The encoded protein is CASSPIIGQGHEQYF.